This T cell receptor beta chain appears in the sequencing data of a study of OX40 agonist ivuxolimab in advanced cancers. About the study: Dose-escalation patients' cancers were hepatocellular carcinoma, melanoma, renal cell or head and neck cancer.

Findings and caveats of the study: Those patients achieving a partial response at 0.1-3.0 mg/kg showed among the lowest clonal expansion.

Per germline, CDR1 SEHNR and CDR2 FQNEAQ (reference sequence). The V end lost 1 base, the J end lost 7 bases, and 10 bases lay between the germline ends. The CDR3 is 13 amino acids. A word on this clone: Its antigen is still unknown.

Assay used: immunoSEQ multiplex PCR; TCRdb lists only in-frame clones, some missing. The sample shows about 53,000 clones, 80% to 90% of them seen only once. This sequence originates from an adult with an advanced solid tumor such as melanoma, head and neck, liver or kidney cancer. Sequenced here: CD4+ or CD8+ T cells sorted from blood, sampled in a trial of the OX40 agonist ivuxolimab. This chain connects TRBV7-9 to TRBJ1-1; D remains unclear. The CDR3 region has the DNA TGTGCCAGCAGCTTAGGGAGTATTGGTGAAGCTTTCTTT. It is translated as CASSLGSIGEAFF.